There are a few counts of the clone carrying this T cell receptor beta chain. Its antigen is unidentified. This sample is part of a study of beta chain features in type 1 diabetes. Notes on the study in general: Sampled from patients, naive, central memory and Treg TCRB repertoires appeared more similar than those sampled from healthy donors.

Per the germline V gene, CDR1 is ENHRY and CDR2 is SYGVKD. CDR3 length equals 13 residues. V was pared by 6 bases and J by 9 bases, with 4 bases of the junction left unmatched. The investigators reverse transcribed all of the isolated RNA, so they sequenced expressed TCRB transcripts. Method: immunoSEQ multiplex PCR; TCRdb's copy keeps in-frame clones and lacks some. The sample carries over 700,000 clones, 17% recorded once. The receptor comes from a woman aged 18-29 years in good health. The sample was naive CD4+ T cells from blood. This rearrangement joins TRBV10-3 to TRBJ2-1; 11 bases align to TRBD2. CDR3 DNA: TGTGCCATCAGGACTAGCGGGAACGGTGAGCAGTTCTTC. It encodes CAIRTSGNGEQFF.